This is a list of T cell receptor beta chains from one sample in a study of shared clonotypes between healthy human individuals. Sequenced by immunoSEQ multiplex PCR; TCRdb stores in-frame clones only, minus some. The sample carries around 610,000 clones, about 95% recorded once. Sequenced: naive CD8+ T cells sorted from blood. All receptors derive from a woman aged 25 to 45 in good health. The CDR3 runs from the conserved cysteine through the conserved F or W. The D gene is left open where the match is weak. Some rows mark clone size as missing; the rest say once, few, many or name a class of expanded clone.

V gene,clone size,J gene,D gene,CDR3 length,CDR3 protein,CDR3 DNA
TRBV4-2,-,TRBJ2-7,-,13,CASSPASAYEQYF,TGTGCCAGCAGCCCCGCGTCTGCCTACGAGCAGTACTTC
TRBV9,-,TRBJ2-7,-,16,CASSVEPGAGAYEQYF,TGTGCCAGCAGCGTAGAACCGGGGGCCGGGGCCTACGAGCAGTACTTC
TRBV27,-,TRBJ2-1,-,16,CASSLFGGSVLVAQFF,TGTGCCAGCAGTTTATTTGGGGGGAGTGTTCTGGTCGCCCAGTTCTTC
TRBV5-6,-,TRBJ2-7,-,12,CASSQDFYEQYF,TGTGCCAGCAGCCAAGACTTCTACGAGCAGTACTTC
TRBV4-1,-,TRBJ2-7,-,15,CASSPSSSGSYEQYF,TGCGCCAGCAGTCCATCATCCTCGGGCTCCTACGAGCAGTACTTC
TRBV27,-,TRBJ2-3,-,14,CASSLRGSTDTQYF,TGTGCCAGCAGTTTACGGGGGAGCACAGATACGCAGTATTTT
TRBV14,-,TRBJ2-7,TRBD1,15,CASGQRDRAYYEQYF,TGTGCCAGCGGTCAAAGGGACAGGGCCTACTACGAGCAGTACTTC
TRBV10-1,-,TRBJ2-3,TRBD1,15,CASSESGGDTDTQYF,TGCGCCAGCAGTGAGTCAGGGGGCGACACAGATACGCAGTATTTT
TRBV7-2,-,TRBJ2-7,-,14,CASSLDGSPLEQYF,TGTGCCAGCAGCTTAGATGGCAGCCCCCTAGAGCAGTACTTC
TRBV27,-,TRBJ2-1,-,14,CASSSPGSYNEQFF,TGTGCCAGCAGTTCCCCGGGCTCCTACAATGAGCAGTTCTTC
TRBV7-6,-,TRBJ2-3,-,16,CASSLVRRGAADTQYF,TGTGCCAGCAGCTTAGTGCGGAGGGGGGCGGCAGATACGCAGTATTTT
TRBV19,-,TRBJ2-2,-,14,CASIWTGGTGELFF,TGTGCCAGTATTTGGACGGGTGGGACCGGGGAGCTGTTTTTT
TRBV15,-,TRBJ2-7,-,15,CATSRGAGVSYEQYF,TGTGCCACCAGCAGAGGGGCGGGTGTCTCCTACGAGCAGTACTTC
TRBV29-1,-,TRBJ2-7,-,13,CSVETGSRYEQYF,TGCAGCGTTGAAACAGGGAGTAGGTACGAGCAGTACTTC
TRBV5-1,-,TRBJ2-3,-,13,CASSLTGNPTQYF,TGCGCCAGCAGTTTAACCGGGAACCCCACGCAGTATTTT
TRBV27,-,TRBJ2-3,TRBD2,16,CASSPRLAGSTDTQYF,TGTGCCAGCAGTCCTAGACTAGCGGGTAGCACAGATACGCAGTATTTT
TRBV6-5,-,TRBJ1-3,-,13,CASSPHSGNTIYF,TGTGCCAGCAGCCCCCACTCTGGAAACACCATATATTTT
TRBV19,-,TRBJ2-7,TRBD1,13,CASSGTGHYEQYF,TGTGCCAGTAGTGGGACAGGGCACTACGAGCAGTACTTC
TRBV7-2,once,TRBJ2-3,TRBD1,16,CASSARGTGPYSRQYF,TGTGCCAGCAGCGCCCGGGGGACAGGACCCTACTCGAGGCAGTATTTT
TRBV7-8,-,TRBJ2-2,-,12,CAFAGGPGELFF,TGTGCCTTTGCCGGGGGGCCCGGGGAGCTGTTTTTT
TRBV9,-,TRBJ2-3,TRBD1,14,CASSEDRGSDTQYF,TGTGCCAGCAGCGAGGACAGGGGATCAGATACGCAGTATTTT
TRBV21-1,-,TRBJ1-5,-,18,CASSNARGRLYSNQPQHF,TGTGCCAGCAGCAACGCGAGGGGACGCCTCTATAGCAATCAGCCCCAGCATTTT
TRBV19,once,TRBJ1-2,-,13,CASTHPGEYGYTF,TGTGCCAGTACCCACCCGGGGGAATATGGCTACACCTTC
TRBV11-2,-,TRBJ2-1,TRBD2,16,CASSSPSSGPYNEQFF,TGTGCCAGCAGCTCCCCTTCTAGCGGGCCTTACAATGAGCAGTTCTTC
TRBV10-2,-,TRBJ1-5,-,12,CASSQPYQPQHF,TGCGCCAGCAGCCAACCCTATCAGCCCCAGCATTTT
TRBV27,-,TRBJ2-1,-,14,CASSLKGRYNEQFF,TGTGCCAGCAGTTTGAAGGGCCGGTACAATGAGCAGTTCTTC
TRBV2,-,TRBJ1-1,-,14,CASRETGSNTEAFF,TGTGCCAGCAGGGAGACAGGCTCGAACACTGAAGCTTTCTTT
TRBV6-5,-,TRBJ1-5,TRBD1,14,CASTSGQENQPQHF,TGTGCCAGCACCTCGGGACAGGAGAATCAGCCCCAGCATTTT
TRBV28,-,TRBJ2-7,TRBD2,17,CASSFSVTSGSWYEQYF,TGTGCCAGCAGTTTCTCAGTGACTAGCGGCTCATGGTACGAGCAGTACTTC
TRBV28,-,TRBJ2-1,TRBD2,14,CASSLAGVGNEQFF,TGTGCCAGCAGTCTAGCGGGAGTCGGTAATGAGCAGTTCTTC
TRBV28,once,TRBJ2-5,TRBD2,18,CASSPTPRLARGQETQYF,TGTGCCAGCAGTCCCACCCCAAGACTAGCGAGGGGGCAAGAGACCCAGTACTTC
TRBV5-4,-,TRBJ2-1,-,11,CASSYSTEQFF,TGTGCCAGCAGCTATAGTACCGAGCAGTTCTTC
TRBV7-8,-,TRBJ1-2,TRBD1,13,CASSLVQGDGYTF,TGTGCCAGCAGCTTAGTACAGGGGGATGGCTACACCTTC
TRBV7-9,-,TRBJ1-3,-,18,CASSPPRQGSVSGNTIYF,TGTGCCAGCAGCCCACCCCGCCAGGGCAGTGTCTCTGGAAACACCATATATTTT
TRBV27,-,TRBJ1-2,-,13,CASSLSGGNGYTF,TGTGCCAGCAGTTTATCTGGAGGGAATGGCTACACCTTC
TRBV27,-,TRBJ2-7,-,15,CASSFSGGSGYEQYF,TGTGCCAGCAGTTTTTCAGGGGGTAGCGGTTACGAGCAGTACTTC
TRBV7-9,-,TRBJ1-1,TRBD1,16,CASSFSTGTGATEAFF,TGTGCCAGCAGCTTTTCAACCGGGACAGGGGCCACTGAAGCTTTCTTT
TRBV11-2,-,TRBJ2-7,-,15,CASSLAGGRDHEQYF,TGTGCCAGCAGCCTCGCCGGTGGAAGGGATCACGAGCAGTACTTC
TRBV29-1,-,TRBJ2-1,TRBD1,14,CSVGVPGQGNEQFF,TGCAGCGTTGGGGTACCGGGACAGGGCAATGAGCAGTTCTTC
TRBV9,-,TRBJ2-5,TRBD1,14,CASSPWDSLETQYF,TGTGCCAGCAGCCCGTGGGACAGCCTCGAGACCCAGTACTTC
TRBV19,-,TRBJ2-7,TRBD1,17,CASSNNILRTGTYEQYF,TGTGCCAGTAGCAACAATATTCTGAGGACAGGGACCTACGAGCAGTACTTC
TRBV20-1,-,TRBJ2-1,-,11,CSARRGNEQFF,TGCAGTGCGAGACGGGGTAATGAGCAGTTCTTC
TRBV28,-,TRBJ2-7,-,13,CASSFSGIDEQYF,TGTGCCAGCAGTTTTTCAGGAATCGACGAGCAGTACTTC
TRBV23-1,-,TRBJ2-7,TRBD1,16,CASSRRKTGTDYEQYF,TGCGCCAGCAGCCGAAGAAAGACCGGGACAGACTACGAGCAGTACTTC
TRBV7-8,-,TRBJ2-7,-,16,CASNVMAGTGSYEQYF,TGTGCCAGCAACGTGATGGCTGGGACGGGGTCCTACGAGCAGTACTTC
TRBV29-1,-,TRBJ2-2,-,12,CSVAGPRGELFF,TGCAGCGTTGCGGGACCTCGCGGGGAGCTGTTTTTT
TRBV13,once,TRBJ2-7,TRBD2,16,CASSIGLAGGLYEQYF,TGTGCCAGCAGCATCGGACTAGCGGGAGGGCTGTACGAGCAGTACTTC
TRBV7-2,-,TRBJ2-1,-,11,CASSTSNEQFF,TGTGCCAGCAGCACGAGCAATGAGCAGTTCTTC
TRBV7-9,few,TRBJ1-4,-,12,CASSLKAEKLFF,TGTGCCAGCAGCCTTAAAGCTGAAAAACTGTTTTTT
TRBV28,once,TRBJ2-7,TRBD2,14,CASSLAGGGYEQYF,TGTGCCAGCAGCCTAGCGGGAGGGGGATACGAGCAGTACTTC
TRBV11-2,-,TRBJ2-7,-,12,CASWDLHYEQYF,TGTGCCAGCTGGGATCTCCACTACGAGCAGTACTTC
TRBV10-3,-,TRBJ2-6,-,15,CAIRGRGSGANVLTF,TGTGCCATCAGAGGGAGAGGCTCTGGGGCCAACGTCCTGACTTTC
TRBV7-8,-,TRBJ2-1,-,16,CASSLILGASYNEQFF,TGTGCCAGCAGCTTAATTTTGGGGGCGTCCTACAATGAGCAGTTCTTC
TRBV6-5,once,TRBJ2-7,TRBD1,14,CASSYGQGVYEQYF,TGTGCCAGCAGTTATGGGCAGGGGGTTTACGAGCAGTACTTC